The 8 T cell receptor beta chains reported below all come from one sample, sequenced in a study of OX40 agonist ivuxolimab in advanced cancers. Library preparation used the immunoSEQ multiplex PCR assay. Not all clones reach the TCRdb copy of this immuneACCESS table, which keeps in-frame sequences only. Checked studies attribute under half of the gap to unresolved V genes and leave the rest unexplained. The sample table lists just over 80,000 clones, around nine tenths of them with a count of one. Jointly, the top ten make up around 0.78% of the sample. Sequencing was performed on CD4+ or CD8+ T cells sorted from blood, taken in a trial of the OX40 agonist ivuxolimab. These TCRs come from an adult with an advanced solid tumor such as melanoma, head and neck, liver or kidney cancer.

This chain uses TRBV7-9 with TRBJ2-2, with D perhaps assigned TRBD1 or TRBD2 (6 bases each). Germline CDR1 SEHNR, CDR2 FQNEAQ (reference sequence). CDR3 size: 16 residues. V lost 5 bases to trimming and J lost 3 bases, with 16 bases between them. CDR3 DNA: TGTGCCAGCAGCCCCTCGTGGGGGGCGGACACCGGGGAGCTGTTTTTT. Translating it yields CASSPSWGADTGELFF.

The chain recombines TRBV10-2 with TRBJ2-5; D is unresolved. The CDR3 has 11 amino acids. V lost 5 bases, J lost 3 bases, and 4 bases lay in between. Germline V gene lookup returns CDR1 WSHSY and CDR2 SAAADI. CDR3 protein: CASSPEETQYF. The CDR3 DNA is TGCGCCAGCAGTCCAGAAGAGACCCAGTACTTC.

The chain uses TRBV14 and TRBJ1-4; possible D gene TRBD1, 6 bases. With 0 bases removed from V and 7 bases from J, the gap between germline ends came to 9 bases. This CDR3 region has 14 residues. The V gene's germline CDR1 is SGHDN and CDR2 FVKESK. The CDR3 DNA reads TGTGCCAGCAGCCAAGAGGGGGCTGGTGAAAAACTGTTTTTT. It specifies CASSQEGAGEKLFF. The full variable domain, with the rest looked up from reference TRBV14 and TRBJ1-4, is EAGVTQFPSHSVIEKGQTVTLRCDPISGHDNLYWYRRVMGKEIKFLLHFVKESKQDESGMPNNRFLAERTGGTYSTLKVQPAELEDSGVYFCASSQEGAGEKLFFGSGTQLSVL.

The CDR3 sequence: CASRSSGTGVYEQYF. The CDR3 DNA is TGTGCCAGCAGATCGTCAGGGACAGGAGTTTACGAGCAGTACTTC. J is TRBJ2-7 and V is TRBV5-5; 8 bases are a match to TRBD1. V was pared by 5 bases and J by 4 bases, with 11 bases of the junction left unmatched. This CDR3 has 15 amino acids. CDR1 SGHKS and CDR2 YYEKEE come from the germline V gene (reference sequence).

The V call is TRBV30, the J call TRBJ2-1, with unresolved D. Germline V gene lookup returns CDR1 GTSNPN and CDR2 SVGIG (reference sequence). The CDR3 consists of 13 residues. The V gene lost 3 bases and the J gene lost 2 bases, with 8 bases spanning the gap. CDR3 sequence reads: CAWRGGAYNEQFF. The CDR3 bases are TGTGCCTGGAGAGGTGGCGCCTACAATGAGCAGTTCTTC.

The rearrangement uses TRBV4-1 and TRBJ2-6; D gene uncertain. CDR3 length: 15 residues. Trimming removed 4 bases from V and 0 bases from J, with 7 bases in between. Germline V gene lookup returns CDR1 MGHRA and CDR2 YSYEKL. In DNA, the CDR3 is TGCGCCAGCAGCCGTGACCTCTCTGGGGCCAACGTCCTGACTTTC. Protein sequence: CASSRDLSGANVLTF.

The chain links TRBV19 to TRBJ2-5, with D unresolved. Germline loops: CDR1 LNHDA, CDR2 SQIVND (reference sequence). With 3 bases removed from V and 1 base from J, the gap between germline ends came to 6 bases. There are 13 residues in the CDR3. CDR3 sequence: CASSMRGQETQYF. The DNA of the CDR3 is TGTGCCAGTAGTATGAGAGGCCAAGAGACCCAGTACTTC.

V usage is TRBV27 and J usage is TRBJ2-7; no reliable D call. The germline gives CDR1 MNHEY, CDR2 SMNVEV (reference sequence). Trimming stripped 4 bases from V and 0 bases from J, with 16 bases between. The CDR3 is made up of 16 amino acids. The CDR3 is CASSYRLGFRSYEQYF. CDR3 DNA sequence: TGTGCCAGCAGTTACCGCCTGGGATTCCGCTCCTACGAGCAGTACTTC.